This TCR beta chain was obtained from a study of tumor and adjacent non-tumor tissue in lung cancer. The template was RNA from unsorted bulk tissue. The normal lung tissue was taken more than 3 cm from the tumor edge. The CDR3 extends over 14 amino acids. Germline V gene data show CDR1 as SGHVS and CDR2 as FQNEAQ. V lost 9 bases to trimming and J lost 7 bases; unmatched junction nucleotides: 11. The library came from three nested PCR rounds adapted from ARM-PCR protocols. Via MiXCR, TCRdb re-called the multiplex PCR reads, giving one row per CDR3 protein. The sample yields about 67,000 distinct CDR3 sequences, 76% seen once.

Sequenced input: distant non-tumor lung tissue. The TCR was taken from a man between 60 and 75 years old with non-small cell lung cancer. The chain joins TRBV7-8 to TRBJ2-7, with 11 bases aligning to TRBD2. The CDR3 loop is CASNSVAGGREQYF. Here the CDR3 DNA reads TGTGCCAGTAACTCCGTAGCGGGAGGGCGGGAGCAGTACTTC. The entire variable domain, with the rest obtained from reference TRBV7-8 and TRBJ2-7, is as follows: GAGVSQSPRYKVAKRGQDVALRCDPISGHVSLFWYQQALGQGPEFLTYFQNEAQLDKSGLPSDRFFAERPEGSVSTLKIQRTQQEDSAVYLCASNSVAGGREQYFGPGTRLTVT.